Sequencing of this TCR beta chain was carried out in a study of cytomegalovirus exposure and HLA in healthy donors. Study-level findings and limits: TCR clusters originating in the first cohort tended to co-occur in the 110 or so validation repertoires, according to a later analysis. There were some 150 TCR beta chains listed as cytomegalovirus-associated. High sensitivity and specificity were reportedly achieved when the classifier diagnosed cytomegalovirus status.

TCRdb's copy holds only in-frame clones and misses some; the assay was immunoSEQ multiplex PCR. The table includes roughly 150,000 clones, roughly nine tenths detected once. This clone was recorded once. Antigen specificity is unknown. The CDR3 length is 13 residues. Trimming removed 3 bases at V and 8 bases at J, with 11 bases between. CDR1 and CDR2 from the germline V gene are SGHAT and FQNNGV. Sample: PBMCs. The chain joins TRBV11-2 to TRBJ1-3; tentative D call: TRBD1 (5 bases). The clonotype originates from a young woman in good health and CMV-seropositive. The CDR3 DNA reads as TGTGCCAGCAGCTTGCGGGGGAAAGACACCATATATTTT. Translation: CASSLRGKDTIYF. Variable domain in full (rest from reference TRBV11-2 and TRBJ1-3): EAGVAQSPRYKIIEKRQSVAFWCNPISGHATLYWYQQILGQGPKLLIQFQNNGVVDDSQLPKDRFSAERLKGVDSTLKIQPAKLEDSAVYLCASSLRGKDTIYFGEGSWLTVV.